The 23 T cell receptor beta chains below come from one sample, sequenced in a study of T-cell reconstitution after alpha-beta-depleted transplantation in children. Unique molecular identifiers were built into the TCRbeta library. A single record per CDR3 protein comes from TCRdb applying MiXCR to the PCR reads. This repertoire shows fewer than 750,000 distinct CDR3 sequences, 20% to 30% found once; its top ten account for less than 40%. The sample in question was PBMCs, obtained before TCRalphabeta/CD19-depleted stem cell transplant. The receptors stem from a boy under two years old with Wiskott-Aldrich syndrome, due to receive a stem cell transplant.

This clonotype has more than one count but fewer than ten. The CDR3 DNA sequence: TGCGCCAGCAGCTTGGCTAAGCGGGACCAAGAGACCCAGTACTTC. It is translated as CASSLAKRDQETQYF. The chain combines TRBV5-1 with TRBJ2-5, with D maybe TRBD2 (6 bases). Trimming removed 0 bases at V and 0 bases at J, with 9 bases between. This CDR3 contains 15 residues. In germline, CDR1 is SGHRS, CDR2 YFSETQ.

Only a few counts were recorded for this clonotype. The rearrangement uses TRBV7-6 and TRBJ1-3, with D perhaps TRBD1 (5 bases). V was pared by 3 bases and J by 0 bases, with 9 bases between. The length of the CDR3 is 15 residues. Germline loops: CDR1 SGHVS, CDR2 FNYEAQ. The chain's CDR3 is CASSLTVISGNTIYF. CDR3 sequence (DNA): TGTGCCAGCAGCTTGACAGTGATCTCTGGAAACACCATATATTTT.

The rearrangement links TRBV7-7 to TRBJ2-2; 10 nucleotides align to TRBD2. Trimming took 2 bases from V and 4 from J; bases not matched to a gene: 13. Germline CDR1 and CDR2: SSHAT and FNYEAQ (reference sequence). The CDR3 length is 19 residues. The CDR3 DNA follows: TGTGCCAGCAGCTTAACCCCCCAAGCGGGAGGGAGCGGCACCGGGGAGCTGTTTTTT. This gives the protein CASSLTPQAGGSGTGELFF.

This clonotype was observed once. The J gene is TRBJ1-1, the V gene TRBV5-1; a weak D match, TRBD1 (5 bases). Looked up from germline, CDR1 is SGHRS and CDR2 is YFSETQ. CDR3 length: 16 amino acids. V was clipped by 5 bases and J by 2 bases, with 19 bases between them. The CDR3 DNA follows: TGCGCCAGCAGACTCACGGGGCAGGGTCTAAACACTGAAGCTTTCTTT. Translating gives CASRLTGQGLNTEAFF.

The chain links TRBV20-1 to TRBJ1-1, with 7 bases fitting TRBD1. The germline gives CDR1 DFQATT, CDR2 SNEGSKA (reference sequence). The J segment lost 6 bases and the V segment lost 0 bases, leaving 7 bases of the junction unmatched. This CDR3 has 14 amino acids. CDR3 nucleotides: TGCAGTGCTAGAGATGCACGTACAGGGGCTGAAGCTTTCTTT. The encoded protein is CSARDARTGAEAFF.

The chain couples TRBV15 to TRBJ2-7; D tentatively fits TRBD1 or TRBD2 (5 bases each). With 2 bases removed from V and 2 bases from J, the gap between germline ends came to 13 bases. From germline, CDR1 is LNHNV and CDR2 YYDKDF (reference sequence). This CDR3 contains 15 residues. CDR3 sequence: CATSRRRDGAYEQYF. The CDR3 region has the DNA TGTGCCACCAGCAGACGCCGGGACGGTGCCTACGAGCAGTACTTC.

This clonotype was recorded a few times. The chain links TRBV29-1 to TRBJ1-1, with TRBD1 as a possible D gene (5 bases). The CDR3 totals 13 residues. Germline assignment: CDR1 SQVTM and CDR2 ANQGSEA. Deletions cut 3 bases from V and 0 bases from J, with 8 bases between. CDR3 coding DNA: TGCAGCGTTGAGGGACGGCTGAACACTGAAGCTTTCTTT. It encodes CSVEGRLNTEAFF.

This chain links TRBV7-2 with TRBJ2-1, with 10 nucleotides matching TRBD2. V was clipped by 5 bases and J by 7 bases; unmatched bases: 11. From germline, CDR1 is SGHTA and CDR2 FQGNSA. This CDR3 is built from 16 residues. This chain's CDR3 is CASSPHLAGVRNEQFF. For the CDR3, the DNA is TGTGCCAGCAGCCCACACCTAGCGGGAGTAAGAAATGAGCAGTTCTTC.

This chain uses TRBV27 with TRBJ2-1, with TRBD2 as a possible D gene (6 bases). This CDR3 contains 18 residues. Germline lookup yields CDR1 MNHEY and CDR2 SMNVEV (reference sequence). Trimming pared 3 bases from V and 5 bases from J, leaving 23 bases between. The CDR3 DNA sequence: TGTGCCAGCAGTTTCACCACGGGAGTCTCAACAGCCAACAATGAGCAGTTCTTC. Its protein is CASSFTTGVSTANNEQFF.

This clonotype showed up just a few times. The CDR3 nucleotides are TGCAGTGCTCAGAAAGGACTCGCCCTGAAAGAGACCCAGTACTTC. It specifies CSAQKGLALKETQYF. This chain links TRBV20-1 with TRBJ2-5, with D tentatively TRBD2 (5 bases). The CDR3 sequence is 15 residues long. CDR1 and CDR2 (germline): DFQATT, SNEGSKA (reference sequence). V lost 5 bases, J lost 3 bases, and 19 bases lay in between.

This clonotype occurred a few times. This chain links TRBV25-1 with TRBJ1-1; 8 bases map to TRBD1. The CDR3 extends over 13 amino acids. The germline CDR1 and CDR2 sequences are MGHDK and SYGVNS. V lost 8 bases to trimming and J lost 2 bases; unmatched junction nucleotides: 4. CDR3 amino acids: CASQGQVNTEAFF. Written as DNA, the CDR3 is TGTGCCAGCCAGGGACAGGTTAACACTGAAGCTTTCTTT.

The chain combines TRBV15 with TRBJ1-1; D is unresolved. Germline loops: CDR1 LNHNV, CDR2 YYDKDF (reference sequence). Trimming took off 6 bases at V and 3 bases at J, with 11 bases between the two ends. This CDR3 is built from 13 residues. This CDR3 reads CATSTFRDTEAFF. CDR3 bases: TGTGCCACCAGTACCTTTAGGGACACTGAAGCTTTCTTT.

The chain combines TRBV5-1 with TRBJ2-5; 7 bases match TRBD1. The CDR3 extends over 15 amino acids. Germline V gene data show CDR1 as SGHRS and CDR2 as YFSETQ. Losses at the gene ends were 4 bases for V and 5 bases for J; bases not matched to a gene: 11. DNA of the CDR3: TGCGCCAGCAGCATAACAGGGGATAGCTCGGAGACCCAGTACTTC. Translated: CASSITGDSSETQYF.

There are a few counts of this clonotype. J is TRBJ2-5 and V is TRBV5-1; D gene uncertain. The germline gives CDR1 SGHRS, CDR2 YFSETQ. The ends were cut back, 1 base at V and 5 bases at J, with 15 bases in the middle. The CDR3 consists of 15 residues. The CDR3 region has the DNA TGCGCCAGCAGCTTGAACCTCGCTTACGCGGAGACCCAGTACTTC. It specifies CASSLNLAYAETQYF.

The chain recombines TRBV12-3 or TRBV12-4 with TRBJ2-1, with no clear D. The CDR3 has 13 amino acids. V was trimmed by 1 base and J by 8 bases, leaving 9 bases between them. DNA for the CDR3: TGTGCCAGCAGTTTAGATGGGCCGGATGAGCAGTTCTTC. It yields the protein CASSLDGPDEQFF.

The chain employs TRBV3-1 and TRBJ1-2; tentatively, D is TRBD1 (6 bases). The V end lost 3 bases, the J end lost 6 bases, and 8 bases lay between the germline ends. The CDR3 is 12 amino acids. Germline CDR1 reads LGHDT; CDR2 reads YNNKEL (reference sequence). The CDR3 sequence is CASSQRGDGYTF. The CDR3 DNA reads as TGTGCCAGCAGCCAGAGGGGGGATGGCTACACCTTC.

The rearrangement uses TRBV18 and TRBJ2-2; D unclear. The germline V gene has CDR1 KGHSH and CDR2 LQKENI. The ends were cut back, 6 bases at V and 6 bases at J, with 11 bases in the middle. CDR3 size: 13 residues. For the CDR3, the DNA is TGTGCCAGCTCGCGTGCCTCTGCCGGGGAGCTGTTTTTT. It translates to CASSRASAGELFF.

The sample holds one count of this clonotype. This chain links TRBV28 with TRBJ2-5, with D tentatively TRBD1 (5 bases). V was pared by 4 bases and J by 0 bases, with 6 bases between. Germline V gives CDR1 MDHEN, CDR2 SYDVKM. The CDR3 covers 13 residues. In DNA, the CDR3 is TGTGCCAGCAGTTGGACATACCAAGAGACCCAGTACTTC. Translation: CASSWTYQETQYF.

This chain joins TRBV5-1 and TRBJ1-2; 10 positions match TRBD1. CDR1 is SGHRS, CDR2 YFSETQ, per germline. After removal of 3 bases from V and 4 bases from J, the junction contained 9 bases not matched to a gene. The CDR3 runs to 16 residues. CDR3 protein: CASSSGTGALPYGYTF. The CDR3 bases are TGCGCCAGCAGCTCCGGGACAGGGGCGCTCCCCTATGGCTACACCTTC. Based on the CDR3 plus reference TRBV5-1 and TRBJ1-2, the full variable domain is KAGVTQTPRYLIKTRGQQVTLSCSPISGHRSVSWYQQTPGQGLQFLFEYFSETQRNKGNFPGRFSGRQFSNSRSEMNVSTLELGDSALYLCASSSGTGALPYGYTFGSGTRLTVV.

The chain recombines TRBV6-4 with TRBJ1-2; D call uncertain. Trimming took 0 bases from V and 8 from J, leaving 7 bases between them. The CDR3 length is 12 residues. The germline V gene encodes CDR1 MRHNA and CDR2 SNTAGT. CDR3 amino acids: CASSDSNQGYTF. CDR3 bases: TGTGCCAGCAGTGACTCGAATCAGGGCTACACCTTC.

This clonotype was detected only a few times. The CDR3 region has the DNA TGTGCCAGCAGCCAAGCCGGGACAGTCTCTGGAAACACCATATATTTT. As protein: CASSQAGTVSGNTIYF. The chain joins TRBV4-2 to TRBJ1-3; 7 bases align to TRBD1. Looked up from germline, CDR1 is LGHNA and CDR2 is YNFKEQ. J gave up 0 bases and V 1 base, and 3 bases lay outside the gene matches. The CDR3 has 16 amino acids.

In this sample, this clonotype turned up a few times. This chain joins TRBV30 and TRBJ2-4; the D call may be TRBD1 or TRBD2 (6 bases each). The CDR3 runs to 17 residues. The V end was cut by 1 base, the J end by 1 base, with 17 bases between. CDR1 is GTSNPN, CDR2 SVGIG, per germline (reference sequence). The CDR3 protein is CAWSAGDFGLAKNIQYF. The CDR3 DNA is TGTGCCTGGAGTGCAGGGGACTTTGGCCTTGCCAAAAACATTCAGTACTTC.

The V gene is TRBV5-1, the J gene TRBJ1-1; 7 bases are shared with TRBD1. Germline assignment: CDR1 SGHRS and CDR2 YFSETQ. The CDR3 is made up of 13 amino acids. After removal of 6 bases from V and 1 base from J, the junction contained 3 bases not matched to a gene. Written as DNA, the CDR3 is TGCGCCAGCAAGACAGGGCCGAACACTGAAGCTTTCTTT. Protein sequence: CASKTGPNTEAFF.